Below, 10 T cell receptor beta chains from the same sample are listed, as sequenced in a study of shared clonotypes between healthy human individuals. This table comes from immunoSEQ multiplex PCR, and its TCRdb copy is limited to in-frame clones, with some not included. This repertoire shows about 1.1 million clones, roughly 80% found once; its top ten account for 0.85% to 1%. Sequenced sample: memory CD4+ T cells from PBMCs. The subset: CD45RA-negative fraction. The receptor source for this set is a man between 18 and 35 years old in good health. Some clones in this sample may be carry-over from other donors' samples.

A single count supports this clone. This chain joins TRBV27 and TRBJ2-7; perhaps TRBD1 as D (6 bases). Germline V gives CDR1 MNHEY, CDR2 SMNVEV (reference sequence). V gave up 2 bases and J gave up 3 bases, with 14 bases separating them. The CDR3 totals 15 residues. The CDR3 nucleotides are TGTGCCAGCAGTTTAATCAGGGGCAGGGGCTACGAGCAGTACTTC. Residues: CASSLIRGRGYEQYF.

This chain connects TRBV28 to TRBJ1-5; no firm D call. V was cut by 2 bases and J by 4 bases, with 15 bases left in between. This CDR3 is built from 16 residues. CDR1 is MDHEN, CDR2 SYDVKM, per germline. This CDR3 reads CASSLVAGQQNQPQHF. For the CDR3, the DNA is TGTGCCAGCAGTTTAGTAGCGGGTCAGCAAAATCAGCCCCAGCATTTT.

This chain joins TRBV30 and TRBJ2-7, with 8 bases matching TRBD1. CDR3 length: 15 residues. Germline V lookup: CDR1 GTSNPN, CDR2 SVGIG (reference sequence). V lost 3 bases and J lost 3; bases outside the gene matches: 10. CDR3 residues: CAWRGTGTGYYEQYF. For the CDR3, the DNA is TGTGCCTGGAGGGGGACCGGGACAGGATACTACGAGCAGTACTTC.

As to this clone: The identical CDR3 is also encoded by other nucleotide sequences in the sample. V gene TRBV2 combines with J gene TRBJ1-1, with 7 bases that match TRBD1. Per germline, CDR1 SNHLY and CDR2 FYNNEI. Trimming took 3 bases from V and 5 from J; bases not matched to a gene: 6. The CDR3 is 14 residues long. The DNA for the CDR3 is TGTGCCAGCAGTGATATTTCAGGGGGGACTGAAGCTTTCTTT. This codes for CASSDISGGTEAFF.

This clone was recorded once. This chain links TRBV4-1 with TRBJ2-7; 13 bases are shared with TRBD2. J was trimmed by 5 bases and V by 3 bases; bases with no gene match: 4. CDR1 and CDR2 (germline): MGHRA, YSYEKL. This CDR3 is built from 15 residues. In DNA form, the CDR3 reads TGCGCCAGCAGCCAGCCCGGGACTAGCGGGAACGAGCAGTACTTC. Its translation is CASSQPGTSGNEQYF.

Of note for this clone: The same CDR3 can be traced to other DNA sequences in this sample. V is TRBV20-1 and J is TRBJ2-1; no clear D gene. V was pared by 1 base and J by 7 bases, with 2 bases between. CDR1 and CDR2 (germline): DFQATT, SNEGSKA (reference sequence). The CDR3 totals 10 residues. As DNA, the CDR3 is TGCAGTGCTAGAGCAAATGAGCAGTTCTTC. Protein: CSARANEQFF.

This clone was seen a single time. The chain has TRBV11-3 and TRBJ2-1, with TRBD1 as a possible D gene (6 bases). Trimming pared 5 bases from V and 3 bases from J, leaving 8 bases between. The CDR3 has 13 amino acids. Germline V gene lookup returns CDR1 SGHNT and CDR2 YENEEA. CDR3 loop: CASSRQVYNEQFF. DNA for the CDR3: TGTGCCAGCAGCCGACAGGTCTACAATGAGCAGTTCTTC.

Points on this clone: Other DNA sequences in the sample encode the same CDR3. The rearrangement joins TRBV29-1 to TRBJ2-1; 7 bases are shared with TRBD2. V trimming: 7 bases; J trimming: 0 bases; junction bases outside the gene matches: 6. This CDR3 spans 14 amino acids. Germline V lookup: CDR1 SQVTM, CDR2 ANQGSEA. CDR3 in amino acids: CSALGGSSYNEQFF. In DNA, the CDR3 is TGCAGCGCCCTGGGAGGGAGCTCCTACAATGAGCAGTTCTTC.

The CDR3 spells CASSLNEGETQYF. CDR3 coding DNA: TGTGCCAGCAGCTTAAATGAGGGAGAGACCCAGTACTTC. V gene TRBV7-9 combines with J gene TRBJ2-5; D might be TRBD2 (5 bases). Trimming removed 2 bases at V and 4 bases at J, with 8 bases between. Germline CDR1 is SEHNR and CDR2 is FQNEAQ (reference sequence). The CDR3 length is 13 residues.

The chain couples TRBV27 to TRBJ1-3, with 7 bases matching TRBD1. Germline assignment: CDR1 MNHEY and CDR2 SMNVEV (reference sequence). Trimming at V came to 5 bases and at J to 3 bases, leaving 4 bases not matched to a gene. This CDR3 comprises 14 residues. The CDR3 reads CASSLTGLGNTIYF. CDR3 coding DNA: TGTGCCAGCAGTCTGACAGGGCTTGGAAACACCATATATTTT.